The entry that follows covers one TCR beta chain sequence. The data derive from a study of patients and donors after allogeneic stem cell transplantation. Via MiXCR, TCRdb re-called the RT-PCR reads, giving one row per CDR3 protein. This sample has fewer than 500,000 distinct CDR3 sequences, with roughly 17% found just once. The V gene's germline CDR1 is SEHNR and CDR2 FQNEAQ (reference sequence). Trimming stripped 1 base from V and 2 bases from J, with 9 bases between. This CDR3 region has 14 residues. The origin of this receptor is a human donor who was either an allogeneic HSCT recipient or a stem cell or donor lymphocyte infusion donor (not recorded which). It is not recorded whose cells these are; they may come from a transplant donor. Material for sequencing was blood, either unsorted or a sorted T cell fraction (not recorded which). The chain recombines TRBV7-9 with TRBJ2-7, with D unclear. The CDR3 here is CASSLVLVPYEQYF. The CDR3 DNA sequence: TGTGCCAGCAGCTTAGTTTTGGTCCCCTACGAGCAGTACTTC.